What follows describes a single TCR beta chain. Seattle's enrolled individuals joined amid active infection and were then monitored longitudinally. Assay: immunoSEQ multiplex PCR; the TCRdb copy retains only in-frame clones and omits some. The sample holds around 260,000 clones, about 80% seen once. This sample was taken from a study of blood T cell repertoires in COVID-19. Across the study: T cells, B-cell-depleted T cells, or PBMCs provided the cDNA or gDNA that served as material.

V dropped 5 bases and J dropped 4; count of bases not matched to a gene: 5. Looked up from germline, CDR1 is SGHAT and CDR2 is FQNNGV. The CDR3 consists of 15 residues. The rearrangement links TRBV11-2 to TRBJ2-2, with 9 bases matching TRBD1. This receptor was identified in a person aged 70 to 85 with COVID-19, enrolled during active disease. Specimen: peripheral blood. The CDR3 loop reads CASSVRDRVTGELFF. In DNA, the CDR3 is TGTGCCAGCAGCGTCCGGGACAGGGTCACCGGGGAGCTGTTTTTT.